Listed below are T cell receptor beta chains from one sample, sequenced in a study of a mutant IDH1 vaccine in newly diagnosed glioma. Clones were read by immunoSEQ multiplex PCR, and TCRdb kept only the in-frame ones, dropping some. The table has 20,000 to 25,000 clones, approximately 78% seen once. Their antigen targets remain unknown. Sequenced here: PBMCs, sampled from a glioma patient whose treatment included an IDH1 peptide vaccine. Receptors originate from a man aged 30 to 45 with glioma. The conserved cysteine and the conserved F or W are not part of the CDR3 here.

V: TRBV5-1; CDR3: ASSLGQSADTQY
V: TRBV27; CDR3: ASSLLIGGQPQH
V: TRBV7-9; CDR3: ASSTGTENTEAF
V: TRBV7-6; CDR3: ASSLGLGWETQY
V: TRBV18; CDR3: ASSPGANYGYT
V: TRBV11-2; CDR3: ASSFLQALLGGEQY
V: TRBV7-9; CDR3: ASSFGALEAF
V: TRBV5-8; CDR3: ASSSEGGSSYEQY
V: TRBV2; CDR3: ASINRVLDTEAF
V: TRBV7-2; CDR3: ASSLVQGAREQY
V: TRBV6-5; CDR3: ASSLQGTNTEAF
V: TRBV5-1; CDR3: ASSLASVSDTDTQY
V: TRBV5-6; CDR3: ASSWGTGIETQY
V: TRBV5-6; CDR3: ASSLNVNTEAF
V: TRBV2; CDR3: ASSAVAGYEQY
V: TRBV5-1; CDR3: ASSLQGGYT
V: TRBV5-1; CDR3: ASSPLQGGTEAF
V: TRBV12-5; CDR3: ASGLWGQFGLDTQY
V: TRBV5-4; CDR3: ASSLEETQY
V: TRBV27; CDR3: ATLPTGGNGYT
V: TRBV6-4; CDR3: ASSDVAGYSYNEQF
V: TRBV18; CDR3: ASSSQGTEAF
V: TRBV18; CDR3: ASSLTGGRDNQPQH
V: TRBV27; CDR3: ASSFLAGDGTDTQY
V: TRBV5-1; CDR3: ASSTQGDYGYT
V: TRBV2; CDR3: ASSERRYQETQY
V: TRBV7-9; CDR3: ASSSDSTDTQY
V: TRBV10-3; CDR3: AAAQGGPNTGELF
V: TRBV7-8; CDR3: ASSSSGTNEQF
V: TRBV2; CDR3: ASSGGRYSVGETQY
V: TRBV25-1; CDR3: ASSEPGESQPQH
V: TRBV7-9; CDR3: ASRSTQLYEQY
V: TRBV5-1; CDR3: ASSSGQGWTGELF
V: TRBV5-6; CDR3: ASSRRQGMVEQF
V: TRBV10-3; CDR3: AISRTGTANTEAF
V: TRBV5-1; CDR3: ASSFGTEGDTQY
V: TRBV5-6; CDR3: ASSLGGTGQRSYEQY
V: TRBV15; CDR3: ATSTATQPQH
V: TRBV7-9; CDR3: ASSLTEEQF
V: TRBV6-1; CDR3: ASSHAATEQY
V: TRBV27; CDR3: ASSLWGSPTDTQY
V: TRBV7-9; CDR3: ASSLGSRQPSYEQY
V: TRBV19; CDR3: ASSIEGSGFTRDQPQH
V: TRBV4-2; CDR3: ASSQQGGGAGANEKLF
V: TRBV6-5; CDR3: ASRTGESGYT
V: TRBV7-8; CDR3: ASSLGGTLEQY
V: TRBV11-2; CDR3: ASSLAWGEKLF
V: TRBV10-1; CDR3: ASRKDILPYNEQF
V: TRBV5-6; CDR3: ASSLEVIGSAGEQY
V: TRBV5-1; CDR3: ASSWEGAWDYEQY
V: TRBV7-2; CDR3: ASSPAGQSNQPQH
V: TRBV29-1; CDR3: SVDVRGQD
V: TRBV27; CDR3: ASSSGVTGYEQY